These 20 T cell receptor beta chains were sequenced from one sample in a study of CD8 T cells in ankylosing spondylitis. TCRdb reanalysed the 5' RACE reads using MiXCR and keeps one entry per CDR3 protein. The data hold about 340,000 distinct CDR3 sequences, with about 15% observed a single time. The sample comprised blood, either unsorted or a sorted T cell fraction (not recorded which). These receptors all stem from a male donor with ankylosing spondylitis or in good health (not recorded which).

The chain couples TRBV3-1 to TRBJ1-2; no clear D gene. This CDR3 is built from 13 residues. The germline V gene has CDR1 LGHDT and CDR2 YNNKEL (reference sequence). V lost 1 base and J lost 4, with 7 bases in between. CDR3 sequence reads: CASSQGSSYGYTF. The CDR3 DNA reads as TGTGCCAGCAGCCAAGGGAGCTCCTATGGCTACACCTTC.

As DNA, the CDR3 is TGTGCCAGCATCGATACCGACGGACAGGAGAACAACGAGCAGTACTTC. It yields the protein CASIDTDGQENNEQYF. The chain carries TRBV27 and TRBJ2-7; 7 bases are shared with TRBD1. There are 16 residues in the CDR3. The V segment lost 7 bases and the J segment 5 bases; nucleotides outside the gene matches: 17. Germline V gene lookup returns CDR1 MNHEY and CDR2 SMNVEV (reference sequence).

This clonotype was detected ten times or more. The chain is built from TRBV6-4 and TRBJ1-1; D is unresolved. The V end was cut by 2 bases, the J end by 6 bases, with 16 bases between. This CDR3 has 15 residues. Germline-derived CDR1 and CDR2 are MRHNA and SNTAGT. The CDR3 here is CASSDSEGSYAEAFF. The DNA for the CDR3 is TGTGCCAGCAGTGACAGCGAGGGTTCCTACGCTGAAGCTTTCTTT.

This clonotype was seen a handful of times. The chain recombines TRBV20-1 with TRBJ2-7; 10 bases match TRBD2. V lost 5 bases and J lost 0; bases outside the gene matches: 7. The CDR3 is 15 amino acids. Germline V gene lookup returns CDR1 DFQATT and CDR2 SNEGSKA (reference sequence). The CDR3 loop is CSARTSGLSSYEQYF. CDR3 sequence (DNA): TGCAGTGCTCGGACTAGCGGACTGAGCTCCTACGAGCAGTACTTC.

This clonotype was counted between two and nine times. The chain has TRBV10-3 and TRBJ2-5; D is ambiguous. Deletions cut 2 bases from V and 2 bases from J, with 9 bases between. This CDR3 region has 14 residues. Per the germline V gene, CDR1 is ENHRY and CDR2 is SYGVKD. The CDR3 sequence: CAISEALKQETQYF. The CDR3 nucleotides read TGTGCCATCAGTGAGGCTCTCAAGCAAGAGACCCAGTACTTC.

V usage is TRBV5-1 and J usage is TRBJ2-3; D not resolved. With 0 bases removed from V and 0 bases from J, the gap between germline ends came to 8 bases. Per germline, CDR1 SGHRS and CDR2 YFSETQ. The CDR3 consists of 15 residues. The CDR3 DNA sequence: TGCGCCAGCAGCTTGGACGATGGTAGCACAGATACGCAGTATTTT. Translating gives CASSLDDGSTDTQYF.

This CDR3 reads CASSSGVGPYNEQFF. CDR3 bases: TGTGCCAGCAGTTCCGGGGTAGGCCCCTACAATGAGCAGTTCTTC. V usage is TRBV12-3 or TRBV12-4 and J usage is TRBJ2-1; D may be TRBD2 (5 bases). Trimming removed 4 bases at V and 2 bases at J, with 12 bases between. The CDR3 has 15 residues.

The V gene is TRBV20-1, the J gene TRBJ1-5; D remains unclear. V lost 1 base, J lost 0 bases, and 13 bases lay in between. CDR3 size: 16 residues. The germline V gene encodes CDR1 DFQATT and CDR2 SNEGSKA (reference sequence). As DNA, the CDR3 is TGCAGTGCTAGAGGGGGAGGGATCTTTAGCAATCAGCCCCAGCATTTT. Translation gives CSARGGGIFSNQPQHF.

The rearrangement joins TRBV7-8 to TRBJ1-1, with a tentative D call TRBD1 (5 bases). Trimming cost V 3 bases and J 5 bases, with 28 bases left between them. Per the germline V gene, CDR1 is SGHVS and CDR2 is FQNEAQ. CDR3 size: 19 residues. The CDR3, as DNA: TGTGCCAGCAGCTTCCTCGGCAGGGACCACATAAATAGAAATACTGAAGCTTTCTTT. Encoded protein: CASSFLGRDHINRNTEAFF.

This clonotype was detected a few times. This sequence joins TRBV4-2 and TRBJ2-5; possibly TRBD2 for D (5 bases). Germline CDR1 is LGHNA and CDR2 is YNFKEQ. Trimming removed 7 bases at V and 3 bases at J, with 12 bases between. The CDR3 covers 13 residues. CDR3 sequence: CASTSFSEETQYF. CDR3 sequence (DNA): TGTGCCAGCACCTCCTTTAGCGAAGAGACCCAGTACTTC.

This clonotype was detected ten times or more. The rearrangement joins TRBV20-1 to TRBJ1-4; D is uncertain. This CDR3 is built from 15 residues. Trimming took off 7 bases at V and 0 bases at J, with 15 bases between the two ends. Germline assignment: CDR1 DFQATT and CDR2 SNEGSKA (reference sequence). The chain's CDR3 is CSGEKDGPTNEKLFF. CDR3 in DNA: TGCAGTGGGGAGAAGGACGGACCAACTAATGAAAAACTGTTTTTT.

This clonotype was picked up a small number of times. This chain joins TRBV3-1 and TRBJ1-5; 7 nucleotides agree with TRBD1. The CDR3 has 13 amino acids. CDR1 and CDR2 (germline): LGHDT, YNNKEL (reference sequence). Trimming took 4 bases from V and 6 from J; bases not matched to a gene: 3. The CDR3 loop reads CASSLTGVQPQHF. The DNA of the CDR3 is TGTGCCAGCAGCCTAACAGGGGTTCAGCCCCAGCATTTT.

This clonotype has just a few counts. The DNA of the CDR3 is TGTGCCAGCAGGGAGTCGGGACAGCTCCCCTACGAGCAGTACTTC. Protein product: CASRESGQLPYEQYF. This chain connects TRBV6-2 or TRBV6-3 to TRBJ2-7; TRBD1 matches 7 bases. Trimming took 6 bases from V and 2 from J; bases not matched to a gene: 10. The CDR3 extends over 15 amino acids. Germline V gene data show CDR1 as MNHEY and CDR2 as SVGEGT.

This clonotype was observed a handful of times. The chain has TRBV6-4 and TRBJ1-1; D not resolved. The length of the CDR3 is 15 residues. Germline CDR1 MRHNA, CDR2 SNTAGT. V lost 6 bases, J lost 4 bases, and 18 bases lay in between. CDR3 sequence: CASSKEAQRITEAFF. The CDR3 DNA follows: TGTGCCAGCAGCAAGGAGGCCCAAAGAATCACTGAAGCTTTCTTT.

This chain links TRBV6-6 with TRBJ2-5; no clear D. Trimming pared 6 bases from V and 5 bases from J, leaving 10 bases between. Germline V gives CDR1 MNHNY, CDR2 SVGAGI (reference sequence). The CDR3 sequence is 12 residues long. The CDR3 nucleotides are TGTGCCAGCAGCCTTGATGAGGAGACCCAGTACTTC. It codes for CASSLDEETQYF.

The chain has TRBV14 and TRBJ1-4; no clear D gene. V was pared by 4 bases and J by 0 bases, with 15 bases between. CDR1 and CDR2 from the germline V gene are SGHDN and FVKESK. CDR3 length: 17 residues. CDR3 nucleotides: TGTGCCAGCAGCCCCGGACTAGGAGGGTCAACTAATGAAAAACTGTTTTTT. Translated: CASSPGLGGSTNEKLFF.

This clonotype was seen only a few times. CDR3 region: CASSQEGGAAKNIQYF. For the CDR3, the DNA is TGTGCCAGCAGCCAAGAGGGGGGAGCGGCCAAAAACATTCAGTACTTC. This chain uses TRBV4-2 with TRBJ2-4; weak D call: TRBD2 (6 bases). This CDR3 is 16 amino acids long. The germline CDR1 and CDR2 sequences are LGHNA and YNFKEQ. Trimming left V 0 bases short and J 1 base short, with 10 bases between.

This clonotype was picked up a small number of times. The chain is built from TRBV6-1 and TRBJ2-2; 7 bases are shared with TRBD2. The length of the CDR3 is 13 residues. J was trimmed by 7 bases and V by 3 bases; bases with no gene match: 2. The germline V gene encodes CDR1 MNHNS and CDR2 SASEGT. The DNA for the CDR3 is TGTGCCAGCAGTGAGCGGGGGATCGGGGAGCTGTTTTTT. Protein product: CASSERGIGELFF.

The rearrangement uses TRBV5-1 and TRBJ1-2, with 12 bases that match TRBD1. CDR3 length: 16 residues. Germline-derived CDR1 and CDR2 are SGHRS and YFSETQ. V gave up 3 bases and J gave up 1 base; unmatched junction bases: 4. For the CDR3, the DNA is TGCGCCAGCAGCTACGGGACAGGGGGCTTTAACTATGGCTACACCTTC. Translating it yields CASSYGTGGFNYGYTF.

The chain joins TRBV12-3 or TRBV12-4 to TRBJ2-5; 7 bases align to TRBD2. The CDR3 has 14 amino acids. The J segment lost 2 bases and the V segment lost 3 bases, leaving 3 bases of the junction unmatched. The CDR3 sequence: CASSLMRGQETQYF. The CDR3 DNA is TGTGCCAGCAGTTTGATGCGGGGGCAAGAGACCCAGTACTTC.